Following are 14 T cell receptor beta chains from one sample sequenced in a study of blood T cell repertoires in COVID-19. Data came from immunoSEQ multiplex PCR; TCRdb stores just in-frame clones and leaves some out. The sample contains about 360,000 clones, around four fifths of which appear only once. The specimen was peripheral blood. All receptors come from a man aged 25-45 years with active or convalescent COVID-19.

The chain recombines TRBV28 with TRBJ1-1; a possible D gene is TRBD1 (5 bases). Trimming removed 5 bases at V and 2 bases at J, with 15 bases between. The CDR3 has 15 residues. Germline CDR1 MDHEN, CDR2 SYDVKM. This CDR3 reads CASSSQGAGNTEAFF. The CDR3 coding sequence is TGTGCCAGCAGTAGTCAGGGTGCCGGTAACACTGAAGCTTTCTTT.

This clone was seen a few times. Other nucleotide sequences in the sample specify the same CDR3. This sequence joins TRBV7-2 and TRBJ2-2, with unresolved D. This CDR3 has 14 residues. Germline V gives CDR1 SGHTA, CDR2 FQGNSA. Deletions cut 1 base from V and 1 base from J, with 4 bases between. In DNA, the CDR3 is TGTGCCAGCAGCTTAGGCGGGAACACCGGGGAGCTGTTTTTT. Its translation is CASSLGGNTGELFF.

V usage is TRBV24-1 and J usage is TRBJ2-1; the match to TRBD2 covers 8 bases. Germline loops: CDR1 KGHDR, CDR2 SFDVKD. There are 17 residues in the CDR3. Germline trimming cut 3 bases from V and 5 bases from J; bases unmatched to any gene: 11. In DNA form, the CDR3 reads TGTGCCACCAGTGATGTCCTTAGCGGGGAAGCTCACAATGAGCAGTTCTTC. Residues: CATSDVLSGEAHNEQFF.

The gene calls are TRBV28 and TRBJ2-3; D may be TRBD2 (6 bases). Germline assignment: CDR1 MDHEN and CDR2 SYDVKM. CDR3 length: 13 residues. V was clipped by 3 bases and J by 8 bases, with 12 bases between them. This CDR3 is CASSLIPGSTQYF. In DNA, the CDR3 is TGTGCCAGCAGTTTGATTCCCGGGAGTACGCAGTATTTT.

The chain couples TRBV7-9 to TRBJ1-3, with a tentative D call TRBD1 (6 bases). Trimming pared 3 bases from V and 0 bases from J, leaving 15 bases between. Germline assignment: CDR1 SEHNR and CDR2 FQNEAQ (reference sequence). This CDR3 contains 17 residues. The CDR3 DNA reads as TGTGCCAGCAGCTTTTGGGGGCTGTGGGGCTCTGGAAACACCATATATTTT. Amino acids: CASSFWGLWGSGNTIYF.

In this sample, this clone turned up a few times. The chain carries TRBV24-1 and TRBJ1-1; 10 bases line up with TRBD1. CDR3 size: 15 residues. Germline CDR1 KGHDR, CDR2 SFDVKD. Losses at the gene ends were 9 bases for V and 3 bases for J; bases not matched to a gene: 9. CDR3 DNA sequence: TGTGCCACCCGCAGGGGACAGGGGTTGGACACTGAAGCTTTCTTT. It translates to CATRRGQGLDTEAFF.

V is TRBV11-2 and J is TRBJ1-4; a weak D match, TRBD1 (6 bases). The V and J ends lost 5 bases and 10 bases respectively, with 17 bases between them. CDR3 length equals 14 residues. The V gene's germline CDR1 is SGHAT and CDR2 FQNNGV. CDR3 residues: CASSPARGDGKLFF. The CDR3 DNA reads TGTGCCAGCAGCCCTGCCAGGGGTGATGGAAAACTGTTTTTT.

The chain recombines TRBV7-3 with TRBJ1-2; perhaps TRBD1 as D (5 bases). The ends were cut back, 2 bases at V and 4 bases at J, with 8 bases in the middle. CDR1 and CDR2 (germline): SGHTA, FQGTGA. This CDR3 has 13 amino acids. Written as DNA, the CDR3 is TGTGCCAGCAGCTTATCCCAGGGCTATGGCTACACCTTC. Amino acids: CASSLSQGYGYTF.

The chain has TRBV4-1 and TRBJ2-7; TRBD2 is a possible D gene (7 bases). CDR1 and CDR2 from the germline V gene are MGHRA and YSYEKL. This CDR3 has 16 residues. Trimming took off 0 bases at V and 1 base at J, with 13 bases between the two ends. The chain's CDR3 is CASSQDQGGGSYEQYF. The DNA for the CDR3 is TGCGCCAGCAGCCAAGATCAAGGGGGGGGGTCCTACGAGCAGTACTTC.

This chain uses TRBV7-2 with TRBJ2-2; TRBD2 is a possible D gene (6 bases). Germline CDR1 is SGHTA and CDR2 is FQGNSA. The V and J ends lost 0 bases and 1 base respectively, with 15 bases between them. The CDR3 is 18 amino acids. Here the CDR3 reads CASSLAPGGIRNTGELFF. Here the CDR3 DNA reads TGTGCCAGCAGCTTAGCCCCTGGGGGGATTAGGAACACCGGGGAGCTGTTTTTT.

The chain has TRBV18 and TRBJ2-1; 12 bases fit TRBD2. The J segment lost 3 bases and the V segment lost 1 base, leaving 4 bases of the junction unmatched. This CDR3 has 17 residues. From germline, CDR1 is KGHSH and CDR2 LQKENI. CDR3 sequence (DNA): TGTGCCAGCTCACCACAGACTAGCGGGAGTTTCTACAATGAGCAGTTCTTC. Its protein is CASSPQTSGSFYNEQFF.

The chain uses TRBV9 and TRBJ2-1; no firm D call. The V and J ends lost 4 bases and 0 bases respectively, with 8 bases between them. This CDR3 spans 14 amino acids. Germline CDR1 SGDLS, CDR2 YYNGEE. This chain's CDR3 is CASSRASSYNEQFF. The CDR3 region has the DNA TGTGCCAGCAGCCGAGCTAGCTCCTACAATGAGCAGTTCTTC.

The chain recombines TRBV7-2 with TRBJ1-6; D is ambiguous. V gave up 1 base and J gave up 8 bases, with 6 bases separating them. The CDR3 extends over 13 amino acids. Germline V CDR1 and CDR2: SGHTA, FQGNSA. The CDR3 DNA sequence: TGTGCCAGCAGCTTAGGCGGCGATTCACCCCTCCACTTT. This gives the protein CASSLGGDSPLHF.

The chain carries TRBV19 and TRBJ2-2; D remains ambiguous. V was clipped by 5 bases and J by 9 bases, with 19 bases between them. The germline CDR1 and CDR2 sequences are LNHDA and SQIVND (reference sequence). This CDR3 is 15 amino acids long. CDR3 DNA: TGTGCCAGTAGTTTTTCGGCGGAGTCGAGCCGGGAGCTGTTTTTT. Protein sequence: CASSFSAESSRELFF.